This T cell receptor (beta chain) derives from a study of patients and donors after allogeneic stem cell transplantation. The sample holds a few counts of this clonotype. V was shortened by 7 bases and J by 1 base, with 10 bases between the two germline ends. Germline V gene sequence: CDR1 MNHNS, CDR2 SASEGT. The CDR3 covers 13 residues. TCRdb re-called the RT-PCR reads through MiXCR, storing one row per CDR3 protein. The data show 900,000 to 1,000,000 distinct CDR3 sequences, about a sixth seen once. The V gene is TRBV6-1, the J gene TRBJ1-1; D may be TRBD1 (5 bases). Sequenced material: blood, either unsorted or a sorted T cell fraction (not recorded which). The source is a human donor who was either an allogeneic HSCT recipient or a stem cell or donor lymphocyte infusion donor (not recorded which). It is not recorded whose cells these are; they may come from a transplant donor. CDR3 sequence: CASKGLRNTEAFF. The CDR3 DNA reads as TGTGCCAGCAAGGGACTCAGGAACACTGAAGCTTTCTTT.